This entry is about one T cell receptor (beta chain). The antigen is not known. With the read ending 3 residues before the CDR3 end, the germline J gene is used to fill in that end. This record belongs to a study of T cell clonality in common variable immunodeficiency. Notes on the study in general: What drives increased CVID clonality needs T cell subpopulation sequencing. In common variable immunodeficiency, TCR beta chains reportedly carried fewer deletions and N-nucleotide insertions. TCRbeta clonality was increased in CVID versus healthy controls.

Germline CDR1 reads SSHAT; CDR2 reads FNYEAQ (reference sequence). The trim removed 5 bases at V and 8 bases at J, leaving 7 bases unmatched. The CDR3 totals 15 residues. The repertoire was sequenced with immunoSEQ multiplex PCR; TCRdb's copy has only in-frame clones and lacks some. This sample carries roughly 7,300 clones, none of them present only once. No CVID subject was ill or on immunomodulatory drugs when sampled. Sequenced material: peripheral blood mononuclear cells. This TCR came from a human donor with common variable immunodeficiency. V usage is TRBV7-7 and J usage is TRBJ2-1, with TRBD2 matching over 12 bases. The CDR3 DNA, read in part, is TGTGCCAGCAGCCTGACTAGCGGGAGAGGCGATGAG. It encodes CASSLTSGRGDE. The full CDR3 reads CASSLTSGRGDEQFF.